The T cell receptor beta chain described here comes from a study of shared clonotypes between healthy human individuals (TCRdb year 2020). Describing the broader study: A few men and a couple of women, aged 18 to 49 years, made up the cohort. Per donor, three plates each were used for CD4 naive and CD4 memory, two for CD8 naive, and one for CD8 memory. Different laboratories and diverse techniques were used to prepare libraries and sequence TCR repertoires, to increase sequencing depth and limit assay-specific biases. To estimate repertoire size and how much clonotype sharing occurs between individuals, the study deeply sequenced the blood TCR repertoires of roughly 5 healthy adults. Between about 0.8 and 9 billion PBMCs per donor were obtained by leukapheresis.

Paper-wide results and their limitations: Sampling was restricted to blood, and TCR repertoires in tissues likely differ from the TCR repertoires found in blood. Estimated clonotype richness was generally larger for naive than for memory subsets. Pairwise subsampling led to the expectation that sequencing depth would affect the degree of clonotype sharing among donors. The genetic and exposure-history diversity represented was limited by the small number of donors. Sharing across several donors was observed for around 5% of naive CD4, over 3% of naive CD8, roughly 2.4% of memory CD4, and roughly 0.43% of memory CD8 clonotypes. Incomplete sequencing was indicated by rarefaction of sorted-subset datasets, despite the large sequencing depth. Clonotypes shared by all four sorted-subset donors showed higher generation probabilities than non-shared clonotypes.

Only one count was recorded for this clone. There is no known antigen for this receptor. One base away there is no much larger clone; base qualities are not given. Using the deep immunoSEQ assay, multiplex PCR amplified TCR CDR3 regions from genomic DNA. For each cell subset, the extracted genomic DNA was distributed evenly across all wells of several immunoSEQ 96-well plates, and each plate served as one replicate. For sorted subsets, 200 to 250 ng of genomic DNA, equivalent to 30,000 or so T cell genomes, went into each replicate PCR. Purified libraries were quantified with a Qubit 3.0 fluorometer, sized on a Bioanalyzer 2100, and re-quantified with the KAPA Library Quantification kit. Every immunoSEQ 96-well plate was sequenced on a dedicated single-read 150-cycle Illumina NextSeq 550 flow cell. As for how the authors treated the data: The immunoSEQ output contained only junctional sequences without quality scores, so filtering could not match that applied to full-length reads. Sequences were annotated with PyIR, a Python wrapper for IgBLAST v1.9, and V/J genes and CDR3 were assigned using IMGT germline references. Any read was removed if the V/J assignment was weak (E-value above 1e-6), the CDR3 was missing, or the read contained stop codons, out-of-frame junctions, or ambiguous translated residues. V3J clonotypes were defined by identical inferred V gene, J gene, and CDR3 amino acid sequence. Percentage overlap between repertoires was calculated by dividing the number of shared unique clonotypes by the size of the smaller repertoire. Richness of each repertoire was evaluated using RTK rarefaction, the Chao1 estimator, and Recon v2.1 estimates of unobserved clonotypes. Generation probabilities were computed with OLGA for all TCRbeta clonotypes obtained by the gDNA method from several donors. Sourced from immuneACCESS, this table was stored by TCRdb with only in-frame sequences that have V and J called. A share of the clones is absent; for the studies checked, an unresolved V gene accounts for under half, and the remainder has no known explanation. V, J and clone size reflect that table, while D and trimming were determined from the DNA. For this sample there are a few million clones; roughly 92% appear just once. The ten largest account for about 0.36% of the sample.

V and J are truncated by 0 bases and 8 bases respectively, leaving an intervening sequence of 17 bases. Taken from the germline V gene, the CDR1 and CDR2 loops are SGHRS and YFSETQ. The CDR3 runs 15 amino acids, cysteine and phenylalanine included. The read is trimmed to its CDR3 DNA, 45 bases read in frame from base 1. Donors were healthy HIV-negative adults with no recently reported acute infections or vaccinations. Every donor was a Caucasian adult residing in Nashville, Tennessee, USA. Magnetic negative selection was used to enrich CD4+ T cells, after which naive cells were positively selected on CD45RA and the negative fraction became the memory subset. After blood collection by leukapheresis, PBMCs were isolated using Ficoll-Histopaque density gradient centrifugation and then cryopreserved in the vapor phase of liquid nitrogen. Purity and quantity of every magnetically sorted T cell population were checked by analytical flow cytometry. Each sorted fraction had its genomic DNA isolated and then quantified by UV absorbance on a Nanodrop 2000c.

This receptor chain uses TRBV5-1 and TRBJ1-2; the D gene is perhaps TRBD1, from 6 matching bases. The source of this sequence is a man aged 18 to 30 in good health. Some clones in this sample may be carry-over from other donors' samples. Sample: naive CD4+ T cells from PBMCs. Read against the paper, the sample's cell subset or site label means: CD45RA+ positively selected. This receptor has the CDR3 CASSLAGGGIEGYTF. Read as DNA, the sequence is TGCGCCAGCAGCTTGGCGGGGGGCGGAATTGAGGGCTACACCTTC.